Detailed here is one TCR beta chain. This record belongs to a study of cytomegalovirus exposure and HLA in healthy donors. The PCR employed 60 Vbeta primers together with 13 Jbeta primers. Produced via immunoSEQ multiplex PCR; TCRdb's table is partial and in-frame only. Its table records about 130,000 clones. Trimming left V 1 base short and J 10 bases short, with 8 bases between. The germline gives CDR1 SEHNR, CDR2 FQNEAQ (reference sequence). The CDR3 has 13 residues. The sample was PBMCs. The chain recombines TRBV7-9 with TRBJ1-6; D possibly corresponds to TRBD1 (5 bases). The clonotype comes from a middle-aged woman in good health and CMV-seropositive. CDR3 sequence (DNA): TGTGCCAGCAGCTTAGGGGGGGACTCACCCCTCCACTTT. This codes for CASSLGGDSPLHF.